These 21 T cell receptor beta chains were sequenced from one sample in a study of blood T cell repertoires in COVID-19. Libraries were prepared by immunoSEQ multiplex PCR; TCRdb keeps only in-frame clonotypes and omits some of them. The sample shows 400,000 to 450,000 clones, over 75% of them seen only once. The sample consisted of peripheral blood. All receptors come from a woman between 40 and 55 years old with COVID-19, enrolled during active disease.

The genes are TRBV28 and TRBJ2-1, with TRBD2 matching 11 bases. The CDR3 sequence is 17 residues long. Germline assignment: CDR1 MDHEN and CDR2 SYDVKM. V shed 7 bases, J shed 8 bases, and the junction held 16 bases outside the gene matches. Here the CDR3 reads CASISGLAGGPFDEQFF. The DNA for the CDR3 is TGTGCCAGCATATCCGGATTAGCGGGAGGGCCTTTTGATGAGCAGTTCTTC.

This chain uses TRBV5-6 with TRBJ2-2; no firm D call. The CDR3 runs to 14 residues. Trimming took off 3 bases at V and 1 base at J, with 7 bases between the two ends. Germline CDR1 reads SGHDT; CDR2 reads YYEEEE. The CDR3 protein is CASSYQVNTGELFF. CDR3 bases: TGTGCCAGCAGCTATCAGGTGAACACCGGGGAGCTGTTTTTT.

The chain links TRBV7-9 to TRBJ1-5, with D perhaps matching TRBD1 (5 bases). The germline V gene has CDR1 SEHNR and CDR2 FQNEAQ (reference sequence). The CDR3 runs 15 residues. V was cut by 5 bases and J by 2 bases, with 13 bases left in between. The CDR3 loop reads CASSRDGGGNQPQHF. For the CDR3, the DNA is TGTGCCAGCAGCCGAGACGGGGGAGGCAATCAGCCCCAGCATTTT.

This rearrangement joins TRBV4-2 to TRBJ2-1; 9 nucleotides match TRBD2. Germline V gives CDR1 LGHNA, CDR2 YNFKEQ. This CDR3 has 19 residues. Unmatched junction bases numbered 19, after V lost 4 bases and J lost 6 bases. CDR3 DNA: TGTGCCAGCAGCCGGATCGGAGGGCTTAGCGGGAGCAGCGGCAATGAGCAGTTCTTC. Translating it yields CASSRIGGLSGSSGNEQFF.

CDR3 sequence reads: CASSLDGPARYGYTF. The CDR3 DNA follows: TGTGCCAGCAGCTTGGATGGGCCAGCTCGCTATGGCTACACCTTC. The V and J genes are TRBV5-6 and TRBJ1-2; D remains ambiguous. The V end was cut by 0 bases, the J end by 4 bases, with 13 bases between. Germline CDR1 and CDR2: SGHDT and YYEEEE. This CDR3 spans 15 amino acids.

The chain couples TRBV5-1 to TRBJ1-1, with D unresolved. Germline lookup yields CDR1 SGHRS and CDR2 YFSETQ. The CDR3 is 10 amino acids. The V end lost 4 bases, the J end lost 12 bases, and 10 bases lay between the germline ends. The CDR3 spells CASSGRGTFF. Here the CDR3 DNA reads TGCGCCAGCAGCGGCAGAGGGACTTTCTTT.

The V call is TRBV9, the J call TRBJ1-1; no clear D gene. The V gene's germline CDR1 is SGDLS and CDR2 YYNGEE. The CDR3 runs 11 residues. Trimming removed 4 bases at V and 7 bases at J, with 8 bases between. CDR3 protein: CASSLDGEAFF. CDR3 in DNA: TGTGCCAGCAGCTTAGACGGTGAAGCTTTCTTT.

This clone was observed a handful of times. V gene TRBV19 combines with J gene TRBJ1-6, with unresolved D. V gave up 8 bases and J gave up 0 bases, with 2 bases separating them. CDR1 is LNHDA and CDR2 is SQIVND in the germline V gene (reference sequence). The CDR3 is 12 residues long. The CDR3: CASHSYNSPLHF. As DNA, the CDR3 is TGTGCCAGTCACTCCTATAATTCACCCCTCCACTTT.

The V call is TRBV5-1, the J call TRBJ1-2; 8 bases are shared with TRBD1. The germline CDR1 and CDR2 sequences are SGHRS and YFSETQ. The CDR3 has 13 residues. V was clipped by 4 bases and J by 7 bases; unmatched bases: 6. CDR3 bases: TGCGCCAGCAGCATGACAGGGGAAAGTGGCTACACCTTC. The encoded protein is CASSMTGESGYTF.

The chain is built from TRBV5-1 and TRBJ1-3; TRBD1 is a possible D gene (5 bases). The CDR3 spans 14 residues. Germline V lookup: CDR1 SGHRS, CDR2 YFSETQ. V dropped 4 bases and J dropped 1 base, with 9 bases sitting between them. The CDR3 loop reads CASSGGGSGNTIYF. CDR3 nucleotide sequence: TGCGCCAGCAGCGGGGGAGGTTCTGGAAACACCATATATTTT.

This clone was counted once. The chain employs TRBV5-1 and TRBJ2-2; 7 bases are shared with TRBD1. V lost 5 bases and J lost 3; bases outside the gene matches: 4. The CDR3 contains 14 residues. In germline, CDR1 is SGHRS, CDR2 YFSETQ. The CDR3 coding sequence is TGCGCCAGCAGATGGCAGGGGGACACCGGGGAGCTGTTTTTT. Amino acids: CASRWQGDTGELFF.

The rearrangement uses TRBV6-6 and TRBJ1-5; possible D gene TRBD1, 5 bases. Germline CDR1 is MNHNY and CDR2 is SVGAGI (reference sequence). CDR3 length: 14 residues. V was clipped by 3 bases and J by 0 bases, with 6 bases between them. As DNA, the CDR3 is TGTGCCAGCAGTTATACAGGTAGCAATCAGCCCCAGCATTTT. It encodes CASSYTGSNQPQHF.

This chain uses TRBV18 with TRBJ1-2; 11 nucleotides agree with TRBD1. V was clipped by 2 bases and J by 0 bases; unmatched bases: 5. This CDR3 has 17 residues. The V gene's germline CDR1 is KGHSH and CDR2 LQKENI. The CDR3 region has the DNA TGTGCCAGCTCACCAGGGGACAGGGGGTTCACTAACTATGGCTACACCTTC. Protein: CASSPGDRGFTNYGYTF.

The chain couples TRBV5-6 to TRBJ1-2, with TRBD1 identical over 12 bases. This CDR3 is 17 amino acids long. Germline lookup yields CDR1 SGHDT and CDR2 YYEEEE. The J segment lost 7 bases and the V segment lost 4 bases, leaving 14 bases of the junction unmatched. CDR3 sequence reads: CASSPLGVGQGAGGYTF. CDR3 DNA: TGTGCCAGCAGCCCCCTGGGGGTGGGACAGGGGGCTGGTGGCTACACCTTC.

The chain has TRBV2 and TRBJ2-1; D call uncertain. The CDR3 runs to 15 residues. Germline V lookup: CDR1 SNHLY, CDR2 FYNNEI. The V end was cut by 4 bases, the J end by 0 bases, with 10 bases between. DNA of the CDR3: TGTGCCAGCAGTGCGTACACGTACTCCTACAATGAGCAGTTCTTC. Encoded protein: CASSAYTYSYNEQFF.

CDR3 nucleotide sequence: TGTGCCAGCAGCTTGGGGGCCTATGGCTACACCTTC. It encodes CASSLGAYGYTF. The chain couples TRBV13 to TRBJ1-2, with D maybe TRBD1 (6 bases). Trimming removed 3 bases from V and 4 bases from J, with 6 bases in between. Per the germline V gene, CDR1 is PRHDT and CDR2 is FYEKMQ (reference sequence). The CDR3 consists of 12 residues.

This chain uses TRBV3-1 (or the pseudogene TRBV3-2) with TRBJ2-3; the match to TRBD2 covers 8 bases. The CDR3 is 17 residues long. Trimming removed 0 bases from V and 5 bases from J; junction bases left unmatched: 10. Germline V CDR1 and CDR2: LGHDT, YNNKEL (reference sequence). CDR3 nucleotide sequence: TGTGCCAGCAGCCAAGAAATTCCGGGACTAGTCAGAGATACGCAGTATTTT. As protein: CASSQEIPGLVRDTQYF.

Remarks on this clone: The sample contains more than one DNA sequence encoding this CDR3. The chain joins TRBV28 to TRBJ2-5; no firm D call. CDR1 MDHEN and CDR2 SYDVKM come from the germline V gene. The CDR3 consists of 12 residues. Trimming shortened V by 4 bases and J by 4 bases, and 7 bases separated the two germline ends. CDR3: CASSSPGETQYF. The CDR3 region has the DNA TGTGCCAGCAGTTCTCCCGGAGAGACCCAGTACTTC.

This chain links TRBV4-2 with TRBJ1-2; no clear D gene. Germline values: CDR1 LGHNA, CDR2 YNFKEQ. V lost 3 bases and J lost 8, with 10 bases in between. CDR3 size: 12 residues. Written as DNA, the CDR3 is TGTGCCAGCAGCCAGACGGCAGGCGGCTACACCTTC. This encodes CASSQTAGGYTF.

The chain has TRBV19 and TRBJ2-5; 7 bases are a match to TRBD1. The J segment lost 5 bases and the V segment lost 5 bases, leaving 11 bases of the junction unmatched. This CDR3 comprises 15 residues. Germline V lookup: CDR1 LNHDA, CDR2 SQIVND (reference sequence). DNA of the CDR3: TGTGCCAGTAGTGCCTCGACAGGGAATGGGGAGACCCAGTACTTC. Translation: CASSASTGNGETQYF. The whole variable domain, remainder taken from reference TRBV19 and TRBJ2-5, is DGGITQSPKYLFRKEGQNVTLSCEQNLNHDAMYWYRQDPGQGLRLIYYSQIVNDFQKGDIAEGYSVSREKKESFPLTVTSAQKNPTAFYLCASSASTGNGETQYFGPGTRLLVL.

J is TRBJ2-3 and V is TRBV6-5; 8 nucleotides match TRBD1. The J segment lost 3 bases and the V segment lost 5 bases, leaving 7 bases of the junction unmatched. The germline CDR1 and CDR2 sequences are MNHEY and SVGAGI. The CDR3 is 15 amino acids. CDR3 bases: TGTGCCAGCAGTCTCCGACAGGGGTGGACAGATACGCAGTATTTT. It translates to CASSLRQGWTDTQYF.